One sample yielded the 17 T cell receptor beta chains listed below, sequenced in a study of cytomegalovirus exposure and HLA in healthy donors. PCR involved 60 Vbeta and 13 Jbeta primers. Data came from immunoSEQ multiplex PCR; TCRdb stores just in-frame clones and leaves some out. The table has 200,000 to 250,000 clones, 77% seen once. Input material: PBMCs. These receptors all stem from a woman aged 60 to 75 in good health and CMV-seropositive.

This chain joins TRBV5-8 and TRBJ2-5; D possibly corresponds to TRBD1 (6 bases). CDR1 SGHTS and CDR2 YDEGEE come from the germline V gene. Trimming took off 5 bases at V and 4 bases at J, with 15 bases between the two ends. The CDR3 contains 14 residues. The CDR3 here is CASRRAQGLETQYF. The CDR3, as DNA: TGTGCCAGCAGACGCGCACAGGGCTTAGAGACCCAGTACTTC.

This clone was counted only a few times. Here the CDR3 reads CASSLFNPSGNTIYF. The DNA of the CDR3 is TGCGCCAGCAGCTTGTTTAATCCCTCTGGAAACACCATATATTTT. The chain carries TRBV5-1 and TRBJ1-3; the D is unclear. In germline, CDR1 is SGHRS, CDR2 YFSETQ. This CDR3 region has 15 residues. The V end lost 1 base, the J end lost 0 bases, and 8 bases lay between the germline ends. Drawing the rest from reference TRBV5-1 and TRBJ1-3, the complete variable domain is KAGVTQTPRYLIKTRGQQVTLSCSPISGHRSVSWYQQTPGQGLQFLFEYFSETQRNKGNFPGRFSGRQFSNSRSEMNVSTLELGDSALYLCASSLFNPSGNTIYFGEGSWLTVV.

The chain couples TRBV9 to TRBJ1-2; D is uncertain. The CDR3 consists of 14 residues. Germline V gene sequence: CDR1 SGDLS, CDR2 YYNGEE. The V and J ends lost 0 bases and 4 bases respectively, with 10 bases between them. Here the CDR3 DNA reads TGTGCCAGCAGCGTAGCCGGGAGCAGCTATGGCTACACCTTC. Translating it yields CASSVAGSSYGYTF.

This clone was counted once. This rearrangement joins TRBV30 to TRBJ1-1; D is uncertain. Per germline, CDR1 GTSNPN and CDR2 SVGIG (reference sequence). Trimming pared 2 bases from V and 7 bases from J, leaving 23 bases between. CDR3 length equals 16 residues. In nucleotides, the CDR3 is TGTGCCTGGAGTCCCCTCAGGCGGAGGGAGCAGGTTGAAGCTTTCTTT. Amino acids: CAWSPLRRREQVEAFF.

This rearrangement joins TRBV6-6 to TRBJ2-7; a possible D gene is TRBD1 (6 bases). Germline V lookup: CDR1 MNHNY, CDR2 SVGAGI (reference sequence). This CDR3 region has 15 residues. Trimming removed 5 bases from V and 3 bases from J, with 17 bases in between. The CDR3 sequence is CASSNERQDDYEQYF. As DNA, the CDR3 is TGTGCCAGCAGTAACGAGCGACAGGATGACTACGAGCAGTACTTC.

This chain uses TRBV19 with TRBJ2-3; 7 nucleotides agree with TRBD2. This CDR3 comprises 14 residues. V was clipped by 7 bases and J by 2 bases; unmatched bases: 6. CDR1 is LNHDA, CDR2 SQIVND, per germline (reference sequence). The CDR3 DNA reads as TGTGCCAGTAACGACGGGAGGTACACAGATACGCAGTATTTT. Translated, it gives CASNDGRYTDTQYF.

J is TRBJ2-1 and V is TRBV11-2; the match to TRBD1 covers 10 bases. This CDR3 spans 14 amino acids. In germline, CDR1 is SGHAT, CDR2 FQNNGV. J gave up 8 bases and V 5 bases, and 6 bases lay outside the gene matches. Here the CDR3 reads CASSPGTGVHEQFF. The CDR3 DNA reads TGTGCCAGCAGCCCCGGGACAGGGGTCCATGAGCAGTTCTTC.

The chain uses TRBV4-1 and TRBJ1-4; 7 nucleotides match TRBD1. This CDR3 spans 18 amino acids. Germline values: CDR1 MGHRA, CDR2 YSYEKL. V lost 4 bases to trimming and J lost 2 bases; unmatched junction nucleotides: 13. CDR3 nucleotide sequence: TGCGCCAGCAGCCTTCGGCAAGGGGGCGGTACTACTAATGAAAAACTGTTTTTT. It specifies CASSLRQGGGTTNEKLFF.

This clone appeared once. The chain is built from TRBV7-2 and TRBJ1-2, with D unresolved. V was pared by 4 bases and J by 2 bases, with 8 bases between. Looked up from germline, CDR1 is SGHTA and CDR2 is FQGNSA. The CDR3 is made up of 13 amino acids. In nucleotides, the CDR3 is TGTGCCAGCAGCTCCGGTCCAAACTATGGCTACACCTTC. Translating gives CASSSGPNYGYTF.

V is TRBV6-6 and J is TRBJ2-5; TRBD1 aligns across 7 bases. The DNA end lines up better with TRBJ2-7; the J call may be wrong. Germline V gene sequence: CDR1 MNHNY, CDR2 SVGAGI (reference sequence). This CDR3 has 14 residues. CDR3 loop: CASSYEQGIHEQYF. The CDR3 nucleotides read TGTGCCAGCAGTTACGAACAGGGGATCCACGAGCAGTACTTC.

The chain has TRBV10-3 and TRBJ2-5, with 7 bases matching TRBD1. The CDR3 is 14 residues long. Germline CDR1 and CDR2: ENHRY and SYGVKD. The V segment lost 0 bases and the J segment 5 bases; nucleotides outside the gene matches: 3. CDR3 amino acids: CAISESTGMETQYF. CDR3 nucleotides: TGTGCCATCAGTGAGTCGACAGGGATGGAGACCCAGTACTTC.

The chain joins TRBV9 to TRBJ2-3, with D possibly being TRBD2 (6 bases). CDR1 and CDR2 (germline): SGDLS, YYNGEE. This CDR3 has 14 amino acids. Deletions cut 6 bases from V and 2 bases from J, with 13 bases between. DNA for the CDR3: TGTGCCAGCAACATTCGGGGGAACACAGATACGCAGTATTTT. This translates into CASNIRGNTDTQYF.

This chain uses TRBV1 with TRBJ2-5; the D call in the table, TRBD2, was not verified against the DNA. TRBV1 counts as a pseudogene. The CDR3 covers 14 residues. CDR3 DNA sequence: TGCACCAGCAGCCGCCCCCTAGCGCAAGAGACCCAGTACTTC. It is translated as CTSSRPLAQETQYF.

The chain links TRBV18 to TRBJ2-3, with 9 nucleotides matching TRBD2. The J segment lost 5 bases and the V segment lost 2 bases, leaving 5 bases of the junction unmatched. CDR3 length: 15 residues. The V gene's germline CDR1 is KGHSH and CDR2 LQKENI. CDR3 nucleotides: TGTGCCAGCTCACCAGCGGGAGGGCGCGGAGATACGCAGTATTTT. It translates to CASSPAGGRGDTQYF. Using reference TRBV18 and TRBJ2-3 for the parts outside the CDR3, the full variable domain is NAGVMQNPRHLVRRRGQEARLRCSPMKGHSHVYWYRQLPEEGLKFMVYLQKENIIDESGMPKERFSAEFPKEGPSILRIQQVVRGDSAAYFCASSPAGGRGDTQYFGPGTRLTVL.

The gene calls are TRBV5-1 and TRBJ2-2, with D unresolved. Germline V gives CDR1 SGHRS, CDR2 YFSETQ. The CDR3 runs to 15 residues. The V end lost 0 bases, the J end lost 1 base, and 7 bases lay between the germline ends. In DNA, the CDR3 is TGCGCCAGCAGCTTGGCACCGGGGAACACCGGGGAGCTGTTTTTT. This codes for CASSLAPGNTGELFF.

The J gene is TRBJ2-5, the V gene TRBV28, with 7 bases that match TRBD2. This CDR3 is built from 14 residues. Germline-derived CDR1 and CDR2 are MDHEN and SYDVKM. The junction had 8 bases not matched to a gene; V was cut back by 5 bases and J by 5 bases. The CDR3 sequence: CASSPLRGDETQYF. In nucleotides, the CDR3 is TGTGCCAGCAGTCCGCTACGGGGGGACGAGACCCAGTACTTC. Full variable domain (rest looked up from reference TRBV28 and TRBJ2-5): DVKVTQSSRYLVKRTGEKVFLECVQDMDHENMFWYRQDPGLGLRLIYFSYDVKMKEKGDIPEGYSVSREKKERFSLILESASTNQTSMYLCASSPLRGDETQYFGPGTRLLVL.

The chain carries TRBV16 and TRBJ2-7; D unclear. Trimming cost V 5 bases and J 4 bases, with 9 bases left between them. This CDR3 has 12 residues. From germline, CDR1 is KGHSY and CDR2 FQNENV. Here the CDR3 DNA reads TGTGCCAGCAGCGTCGACAAGTACGAGCAGTACTTC. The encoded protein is CASSVDKYEQYF.